This T cell receptor (beta chain) was identified during a study of shared clonotypes between healthy human individuals. Assay: immunoSEQ multiplex PCR; the TCRdb copy retains only in-frame clones and omits some. The table records about 2,100,000 clones, under 95% of them present only once. Naive CD8 cells lacked CD45RO and underwent positive selection for CCR7, leaving out terminally differentiated effector memory CD45RA+ cells. Notes on this clone: This same CDR3 is encoded by further DNA sequences in the sample.

The sequencing sample was made of naive CD8+ T cells from PBMCs. This receptor was identified in a man in his late teens or twenties in good health. Some clones in this sample may be carry-over from other donors' samples.

The CDR3 here is CASSYSGNTGELFF. CDR3 in DNA: TGTGCCAGCAGTTATAGTGGGAACACCGGGGAGCTGTTTTTT. V gene TRBV6-6 combines with J gene TRBJ2-2, with D unresolved. This CDR3 is built from 14 residues. Trimming left V 3 bases short and J 1 base short, with 6 bases between. Germline V gene data show CDR1 as MNHNY and CDR2 as SVGAGI (reference sequence).